Below, 11 T cell receptor beta chains from the same sample are listed, as sequenced in a study of CD8+ T cells in alopecia areata. Sequencing used cDNA as its template, made by extracting RNA and reverse transcribing it. TCRdb keeps only in-frame clones here, not all; method: immunoSEQ multiplex PCR. The sample has fewer than 90,000 clones, roughly 51% seen once. The sample was NKG2D-high CD8+ T cells sorted from blood. The receptors were sampled from a human donor with alopecia areata.

The chain couples TRBV6-5 to TRBJ2-5; D is perhaps TRBD1 (6 bases). Germline values: CDR1 MNHEY, CDR2 SVGAGI. V lost 9 bases to trimming and J lost 4 bases, with 15 bases between them. The CDR3 spans 13 residues. CDR3 amino acids: CASQIRGRETQYF. The CDR3, as DNA: TGTGCCAGTCAGATTAGGGGGAGAGAGACCCAGTACTTC.

This clone was detected only once. V is TRBV5-6 and J is TRBJ2-7; D may be TRBD1 (6 bases). This CDR3 has 13 residues. V shed 2 bases and J shed 5 bases, with 11 bases lying between them. Germline V gene data show CDR1 as SGHDT and CDR2 as YYEEEE. The CDR3 DNA sequence: TGTGCCAGCAGCTTTAAAGGGGACAACGAGCAGTACTTC. Translated, it gives CASSFKGDNEQYF. Filled out from reference TRBV5-6 and TRBJ2-7, the complete variable domain reads DAGVTQSPTHLIKTRGQQVTLRCSPKSGHDTVSWYQQALGQGPQFIFQYYEEEERQRGNFPDRFSGHQFPNYSSELNVNALLLGDSALYLCASSFKGDNEQYFGPGTRLTVT.

V gene TRBV4-1 combines with J gene TRBJ2-3; TRBD2 matches at 9 bases. This CDR3 has 20 residues. V lost 1 base to trimming and J lost 6 bases; unmatched junction nucleotides: 20. Germline V gives CDR1 MGHRA, CDR2 YSYEKL. The CDR3 is CASSQALPVAGEGRKDTQYF. CDR3 nucleotides: TGCGCCAGCAGCCAAGCCCTCCCTGTAGCGGGAGAGGGTAGGAAGGATACGCAGTATTTT.

This clone was recorded once. The rearrangement links TRBV2 to TRBJ1-1; TRBD1 is a possible D gene (5 bases). Germline values: CDR1 SNHLY, CDR2 FYNNEI. The CDR3 extends over 15 amino acids. V dropped 6 bases and J dropped 1 base, with 15 bases sitting between them. The CDR3 spells CASRGTGPGNTEAFF. CDR3 nucleotides: TGTGCCAGCAGGGGGACGGGACCTGGGAACACTGAAGCTTTCTTT.

A few counts support this clone. The rearrangement links TRBV5-4 to TRBJ2-7; 7 nucleotides align to TRBD2. There are 14 residues in the CDR3. Germline CDR1 is SGHNT and CDR2 is YYREEE (reference sequence). V shed 4 bases and J 3 bases; nucleotides not matched to a gene: 7. CDR3 sequence reads: CASSLPGGDYEQYF. The CDR3, as DNA: TGTGCCAGCAGCCTCCCGGGAGGAGACTACGAGCAGTACTTC.

J is TRBJ1-2 and V is TRBV7-9; D is perhaps TRBD1 (5 bases). The germline CDR1 and CDR2 sequences are SEHNR and FQNEAQ (reference sequence). Trimming pared 5 bases from V and 6 bases from J, leaving 16 bases between. This CDR3 has 14 residues. This CDR3 is CASSPLRELDGYTF. CDR3 nucleotides: TGTGCCAGCAGCCCCCTCAGGGAGCTAGATGGCTACACCTTC. The complete variable domain, with remaining parts taken from reference TRBV7-9 and TRBJ1-2, reads DTGVSQNPRHKITKRGQNVTFRCDPISEHNRLYWYRQTLGQGPEFLTYFQNEAQLEKSRLLSDRFSAERPKGSFSTLEIQRTEQGDSAMYLCASSPLRELDGYTFGSGTRLTVV.

The chain has TRBV27 and TRBJ2-3; no clear D. Trimming removed 5 bases at V and 0 bases at J, with 6 bases between. The CDR3 extends over 13 amino acids. In germline, CDR1 is MNHEY, CDR2 SMNVEV (reference sequence). DNA for the CDR3: TGTGCCAGCAGTACCCCTAGCACAGATACGCAGTATTTT. It yields the protein CASSTPSTDTQYF.

This clone was found a few times. CDR3 in DNA: TGTGCCAGCAGCTTAGTTTCCGGGGGCGGGGAGACCCAGTACTTC. It specifies CASSLVSGGGETQYF. The rearrangement uses TRBV11-2 and TRBJ2-5; TRBD1 or TRBD2 may be the D gene (6 bases each). This CDR3 region has 15 residues. CDR1 is SGHAT and CDR2 is FQNNGV in the germline V gene. The V and J ends lost 1 base and 5 bases respectively, with 14 bases between them.

The table lists this clone with a few counts. The chain links TRBV19 to TRBJ1-2; no clear D. The germline V and J ends were trimmed by 10 bases and 3 bases, with 6 bases remaining between them. The CDR3 consists of 10 residues. Per the germline V gene, CDR1 is LNHDA and CDR2 is SQIVND (reference sequence). The CDR3: CATGDYGYTF. The CDR3 region has the DNA TGTGCCACTGGGGACTATGGCTACACCTTC.

This clone was seen more than once but under ten times. The chain is built from TRBV7-9 and TRBJ2-5; 7 bases fit TRBD1. The CDR3 extends over 14 amino acids. The J segment lost 3 bases and the V segment lost 3 bases, leaving 4 bases of the junction unmatched. CDR1 is SEHNR, CDR2 FQNEAQ, per germline (reference sequence). The CDR3 is CASSFSGTEETQYF. CDR3 in DNA: TGTGCCAGCAGCTTCTCCGGGACAGAAGAGACCCAGTACTTC.

This chain joins TRBV30 and TRBJ1-2; TRBD1 might be the D (6 bases). This CDR3 contains 13 residues. V was cut by 2 bases and J by 9 bases, with 16 bases left in between. The germline V gene has CDR1 GTSNPN and CDR2 SVGIG (reference sequence). CDR3 residues: CAWSLDSKIRYTF. CDR3 sequence (DNA): TGTGCCTGGAGTTTGGACAGCAAGATCCGCTACACCTTC.